The 5 T cell receptor beta chains below were found in one sample sequenced in a study of beta chain features in type 1 diabetes. As every portion of the isolated RNA was reverse transcribed, the sequencing read expressed TCRB transcripts. Sequencing used immunoSEQ multiplex PCR; TCRdb keeps in-frame clones, though not all of them. The data show about 620,000 clones, with roughly 15% seen just once and approximately 0.099% held by the top ten. Sample: naive CD4+ T cells from blood. These receptors were collected from a man aged 18 to 29 in good health.

The genes are TRBV27 and TRBJ1-1; D gene unclear. Deletions cut 3 bases from V and 9 bases from J, with 11 bases between. Per germline, CDR1 MNHEY and CDR2 SMNVEV (reference sequence). The CDR3 spans 12 residues. CDR3 sequence reads: CASSFPGGQAFF. DNA of the CDR3: TGTGCCAGCAGTTTTCCAGGAGGTCAAGCTTTCTTT.

The chain is built from TRBV5-4 and TRBJ1-2; D call uncertain. This CDR3 region has 13 residues. The germline V gene encodes CDR1 SGHNT and CDR2 YYREEE (reference sequence). Trimming took off 2 bases at V and 5 bases at J, with 10 bases between the two ends. CDR3 sequence: CASSFGREYGYTF. CDR3 bases: TGTGCCAGCAGCTTCGGTAGGGAGTATGGCTACACCTTC.

This clone was counted a few times. The V and J genes are TRBV11-3 and TRBJ1-3; D is perhaps TRBD1 (6 bases). Trimming pared 6 bases from V and 2 bases from J, leaving 11 bases between. This CDR3 has 14 amino acids. Per the germline V gene, CDR1 is SGHNT and CDR2 is YENEEA. Here the CDR3 reads CASSHRATGNTIYF. The DNA of the CDR3 is TGTGCCAGCAGTCACAGGGCTACTGGAAACACCATATATTTT.

The V call is TRBV10-3, the J call TRBJ2-7; a possible D gene is TRBD2 (6 bases). This CDR3 region has 11 residues. The germline V gene has CDR1 ENHRY and CDR2 SYGVKD. Between the trimmed V and J ends, which lost 11 bases and 2 bases, there was a span of 10 bases. CDR3 residues: CALGGPYEQYF. The DNA of the CDR3 is TGTGCCCTCGGAGGGCCCTACGAGCAGTACTTC.

About this clone itself: This CDR3 is also generated by other DNA sequences in the sample. The chain uses TRBV7-6 and TRBJ2-7; tentative D call: TRBD2 (6 bases). The CDR3 has 11 residues. The germline gives CDR1 SGHVS, CDR2 FNYEAQ. The V and J ends lost 5 bases and 5 bases respectively, with 7 bases between them. CDR3 nucleotide sequence: TGTGCCAGCAGCCGGGGGAACGAGCAGTACTTC. This encodes CASSRGNEQYF. Complete variable domain (other parts from reference TRBV7-6 and TRBJ2-7): GAGVSQSPRYKVTKRGQDVALRCDPISGHVSLYWYRQALGQGPEFLTYFNYEAQQDKSGLPNDRFSAERPEGSISTLTIQRTEQRDSAMYRCASSRGNEQYFGPGTRLTVT.